This TCR beta chain was sequenced during a study of blood T cells in healthy people across ages. Donors gave around 9.3 milliliters of peripheral blood apiece. V trimming: 8 bases; J trimming: 0 bases; junction bases outside the gene matches: 5. Germline V gene sequence: CDR1 SNHLY, CDR2 FYNNEI. The CDR3 consists of 16 residues. This clonotype was counted only a few times. Primed by a sample-barcoded 5' primer and a J-beta primer mix, a second PCR proceeded for about 6 to 11 cycles. MiXCR, applied by TCRdb to the 5' RACE reads, yields one record per CDR3 protein. The sample shows more than 800,000 distinct CDR3 sequences, 40% to 50% of them seen only once.

The J gene is TRBJ2-4, the V gene TRBV2; TRBD2 matches 12 bases. The TCR comes from a woman aged 55-69 years in good health. The sequenced sample was blood. In nucleotides, the CDR3 is TGTGCCAGCTCTAGCGGGAGGGCCGTAGCCAAAAACATTCAGTACTTC. Its protein is CASSSGRAVAKNIQYF.